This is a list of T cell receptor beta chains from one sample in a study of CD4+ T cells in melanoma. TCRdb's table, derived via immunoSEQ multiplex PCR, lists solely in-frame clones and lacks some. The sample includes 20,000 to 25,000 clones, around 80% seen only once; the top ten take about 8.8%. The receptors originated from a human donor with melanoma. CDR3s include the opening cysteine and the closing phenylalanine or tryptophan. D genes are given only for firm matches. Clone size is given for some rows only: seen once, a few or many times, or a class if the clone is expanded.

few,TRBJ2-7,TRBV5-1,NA,TGCGCCAGCAGCGACCCGGGACGGGCAATTTACTCTGAGCAGTACTTC,CASSDPGRAIYSEQYF
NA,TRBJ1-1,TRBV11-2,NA,TGTGCCAGCAGCCGTCTCATGAACACTGAAGCTTTCTTT,CASSRLMNTEAFF
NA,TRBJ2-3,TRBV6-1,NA,TGTGCCAGCACCAGGGACGGGCGCACAGATACGCAGTATTTT,CASTRDGRTDTQYF
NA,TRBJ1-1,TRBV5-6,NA,TGTGCCAGCAGCTTGCTTGGGAACACTGAAGCTTTCTTT,CASSLLGNTEAFF
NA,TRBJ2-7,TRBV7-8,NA,TGTGCCAGCAGCACCTCCTTGCGGGCGGTATCCTACGAGCAGTACTTC,CASSTSLRAVSYEQYF
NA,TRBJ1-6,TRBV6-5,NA,TGTGCCAGCAGTTTTCGGGAATATAATTCACCCCTCCACTTT,CASSFREYNSPLHF
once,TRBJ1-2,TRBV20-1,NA,TGCAGTGGGGGGGAGCCCTATGGCTACACCTTC,CSGGEPYGYTF
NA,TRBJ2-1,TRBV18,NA,TGTGCCAGCTCACCGTCGTACGGCGGAGGGGGTTCCTACAATGAGCAGTTCTTC,CASSPSYGGGGSYNEQFF
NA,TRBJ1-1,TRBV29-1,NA,TGCAGCGTTGGGGAGGGCCTGAACACTGAAGCTTTCTTT,CSVGEGLNTEAFF
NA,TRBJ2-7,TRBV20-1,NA,TGCAGTGCTAGAGCGGCCTACGAGCAGTACTTC,CSARAAYEQYF
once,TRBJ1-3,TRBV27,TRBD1,TGTGCCAGCGGGGCAACAGGGGGCTACTCTGGAAACACCATATATTTT,CASGATGGYSGNTIYF